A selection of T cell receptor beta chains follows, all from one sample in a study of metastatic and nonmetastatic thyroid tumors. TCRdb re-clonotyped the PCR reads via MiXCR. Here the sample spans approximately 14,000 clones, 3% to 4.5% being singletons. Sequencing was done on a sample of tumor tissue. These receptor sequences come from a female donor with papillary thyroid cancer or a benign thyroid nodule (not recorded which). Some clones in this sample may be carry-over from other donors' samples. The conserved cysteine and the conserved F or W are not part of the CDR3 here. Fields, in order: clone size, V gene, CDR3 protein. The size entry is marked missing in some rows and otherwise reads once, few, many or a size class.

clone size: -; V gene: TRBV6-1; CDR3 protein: ASSARLGQNTGELF
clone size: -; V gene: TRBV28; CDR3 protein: ASSWPRGVNTEAF
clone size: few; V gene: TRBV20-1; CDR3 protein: SASTSGRPPAYEQY
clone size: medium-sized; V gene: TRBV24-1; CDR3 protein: ATSDLRTGGAVGNEQF
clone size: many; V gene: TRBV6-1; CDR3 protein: ASSADRGRGYT
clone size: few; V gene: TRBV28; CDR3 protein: ASRDDRDNGYT
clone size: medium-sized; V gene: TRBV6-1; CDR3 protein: ASRRGPGEETQY
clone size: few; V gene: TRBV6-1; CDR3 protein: ASSDQTNTEAF
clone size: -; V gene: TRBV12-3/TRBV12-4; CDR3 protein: ASSIDRADQPQH
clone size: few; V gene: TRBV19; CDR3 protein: ASSLRPVYNSPLH
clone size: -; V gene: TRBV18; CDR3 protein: ASSPESTVTSTDTQY
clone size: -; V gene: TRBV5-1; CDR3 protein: ASSSRGGNNEQF
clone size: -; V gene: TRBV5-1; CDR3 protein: ASSLGTSNEQF
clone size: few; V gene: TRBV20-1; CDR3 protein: SAPGGTDLSFGANVLT
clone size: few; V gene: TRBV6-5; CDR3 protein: ASSWGTGSIYEQY
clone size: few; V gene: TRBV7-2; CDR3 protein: ASSLDQGSDTQY
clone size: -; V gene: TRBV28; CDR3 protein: ASSQYGYT
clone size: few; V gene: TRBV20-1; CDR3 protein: SARGGLGYGYT
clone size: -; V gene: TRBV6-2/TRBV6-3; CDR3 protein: ASKRCFTDTQY
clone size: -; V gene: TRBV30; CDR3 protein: AWSVGARTEAF
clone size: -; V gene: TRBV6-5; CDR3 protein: ASSNGGRGRSSPLH
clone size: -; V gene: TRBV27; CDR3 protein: ASRPSGGPYEQY
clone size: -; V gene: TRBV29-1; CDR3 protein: SVIQGNSYEQY
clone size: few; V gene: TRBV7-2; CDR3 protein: ASSLDPGETGELF
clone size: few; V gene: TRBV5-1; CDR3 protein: ASSQLVEVGEQY
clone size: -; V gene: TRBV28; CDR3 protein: ASSPATRSSYNEQF
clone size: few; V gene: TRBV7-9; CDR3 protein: ASSLPVNTEAF
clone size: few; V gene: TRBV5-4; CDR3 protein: ASSFGADQNTGELF
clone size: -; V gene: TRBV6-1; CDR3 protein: ASSGGLAGTYEQY
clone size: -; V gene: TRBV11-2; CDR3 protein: ASSLGVEEQY
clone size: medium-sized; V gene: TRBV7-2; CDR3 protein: ASSLGQGEGGYT
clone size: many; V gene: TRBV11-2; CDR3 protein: ASSADRAGGYT
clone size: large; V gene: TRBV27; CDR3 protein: ASSPRTASYEQY
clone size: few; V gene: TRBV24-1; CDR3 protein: ATSDLVRSGELF
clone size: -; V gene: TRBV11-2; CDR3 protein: ASSPLAGGPLEQY
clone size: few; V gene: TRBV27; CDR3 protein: ASSPTGTWEQY
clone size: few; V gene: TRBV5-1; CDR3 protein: ASSLLVDTGYT
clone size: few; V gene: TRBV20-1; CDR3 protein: SARESQGVDQPQH
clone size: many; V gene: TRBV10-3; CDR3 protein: AISQGGRDTGELF
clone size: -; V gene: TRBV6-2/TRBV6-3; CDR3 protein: ASSYGRLEQY
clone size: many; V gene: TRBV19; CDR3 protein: ASQTLWGETGELF
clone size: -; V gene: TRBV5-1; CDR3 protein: ASSLSQTGNTIY
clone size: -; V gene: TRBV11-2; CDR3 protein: ASSRGGVSYEQY
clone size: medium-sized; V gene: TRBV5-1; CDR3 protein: ASSFDRVLGYT
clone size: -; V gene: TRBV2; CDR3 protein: ASSEVSYTYEQY
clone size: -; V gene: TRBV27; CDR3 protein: ASSLLGEQY
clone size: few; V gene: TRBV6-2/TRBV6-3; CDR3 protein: ASSRTGRVMNTEAF
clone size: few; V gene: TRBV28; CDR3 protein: ASSLAGGYYNEQF
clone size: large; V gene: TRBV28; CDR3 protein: ASSLTGEGYT
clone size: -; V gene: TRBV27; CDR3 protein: ASSGAGSGYT
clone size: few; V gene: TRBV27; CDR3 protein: ASSFLGQPQH
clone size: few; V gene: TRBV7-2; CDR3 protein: ASEPTAIAGGPGEQF
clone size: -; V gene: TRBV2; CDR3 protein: ASRPGQVYGYT
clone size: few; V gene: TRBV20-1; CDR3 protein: SAQTFGGGSYEQY
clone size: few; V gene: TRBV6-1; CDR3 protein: ASSERRDTQY
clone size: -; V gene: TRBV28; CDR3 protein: ASLRGNRGYT
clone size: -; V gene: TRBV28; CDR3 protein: ASNVPSSLTDTQY
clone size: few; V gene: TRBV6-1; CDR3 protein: ASSARPANTGELF
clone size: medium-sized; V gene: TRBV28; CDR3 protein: ASSLPWVNTEAF